The 29 T cell receptor beta chains reported below all come from one sample, sequenced in a study of OX40 agonist ivuxolimab in advanced cancers. Profiling relied on immunoSEQ multiplex PCR, and the TCRdb table lists in-frame clones only, not all of them. The sample shows around 93,000 clones, approximately 87% of them seen only once. Sequenced material: CD4+ or CD8+ T cells sorted from blood, taken in a trial of the OX40 agonist ivuxolimab. All receptors come from an adult with an advanced solid tumor such as melanoma, head and neck, liver or kidney cancer.

The CDR3 DNA reads as TGTGCCAGCAGCTTTTCCGGACTTTCTTACAATGAGCAGTTCTTC. This gives the protein CASSFSGLSYNEQFF. This chain uses TRBV5-4 with TRBJ2-1, with TRBD2 as a possible D gene (5 bases). V gave up 2 bases and J gave up 4 bases, with 13 bases separating them. Germline V gives CDR1 SGHNT, CDR2 YYREEE (reference sequence). The CDR3 length is 15 residues.

The genes are TRBV7-2 and TRBJ2-3, with no clear D. The CDR3 extends over 14 amino acids. Germline lookup yields CDR1 SGHTA and CDR2 FQGNSA. Trimming pared 1 base from V and 2 bases from J, leaving 7 bases between. CDR3: CASSLGPFTDTQYF. Here the CDR3 DNA reads TGTGCCAGCAGCTTAGGGCCCTTCACAGATACGCAGTATTTT.

V is TRBV19 and J is TRBJ2-2; 10 bases fit TRBD1. The germline CDR1 and CDR2 sequences are LNHDA and SQIVND (reference sequence). The trim removed 11 bases at V and 3 bases at J, leaving 9 bases unmatched. This CDR3 contains 15 residues. CDR3 sequence (DNA): TGTGCCTGCGGCTGGACAGGGGGTTACACCGGGGAGCTGTTTTTT. This translates into CACGWTGGYTGELFF.

The chain carries TRBV5-1 and TRBJ1-2; no clear D. Germline V gene sequence: CDR1 SGHRS, CDR2 YFSETQ. V was cut by 0 bases and J by 8 bases, with 11 bases left in between. The CDR3 has 13 amino acids. The CDR3 loop is CASSLGGSDGYTF. The CDR3 bases are TGCGCCAGCAGCTTGGGAGGGTCGGACGGCTACACCTTC.

This chain connects TRBV20-1 to TRBJ1-2, with D unresolved. Germline lookup yields CDR1 DFQATT and CDR2 SNEGSKA (reference sequence). V was trimmed by 6 bases and J by 8 bases, leaving 13 bases between them. The CDR3 has 11 residues. The CDR3 sequence is CSAYFVEGYTF. The CDR3 DNA reads TGCAGTGCCTACTTCGTTGAAGGCTACACCTTC.

The chain joins TRBV5-4 to TRBJ2-7; the D is unclear. The V gene lost 1 base and the J gene lost 4 bases, with 6 bases spanning the gap. Germline lookup yields CDR1 SGHNT and CDR2 YYREEE (reference sequence). The CDR3 length is 12 residues. CDR3 DNA: TGTGCCAGCAGCTTGTTGGGGTACGAGCAGTACTTC. It is translated as CASSLLGYEQYF.

V and J are TRBV7-2 and TRBJ1-2, with TRBD1 as a possible D gene (5 bases). CDR3 size: 12 residues. V dropped 2 bases and J dropped 8 bases, with 9 bases sitting between them. The germline V gene has CDR1 SGHTA and CDR2 FQGNSA. The CDR3 reads CASSLRSGGYTF. The CDR3 DNA reads TGTGCCAGCAGCTTACGGTCAGGGGGCTACACCTTC.

By sample share, this clone is medium-sized. The V gene is TRBV11-2, the J gene TRBJ2-2; 7 bases line up with TRBD1. Trimming took 4 bases from V and 4 from J; bases not matched to a gene: 6. Germline CDR1 is SGHAT and CDR2 is FQNNGV. The CDR3 is made up of 15 amino acids. CDR3 residues: CASSSSGTATGELFF. DNA for the CDR3: TGTGCCAGCAGCTCTTCCGGGACAGCCACCGGGGAGCTGTTTTTT.

The chain carries TRBV28 and TRBJ2-5; 11 bases are a match to TRBD2. Germline CDR1 reads MDHEN; CDR2 reads SYDVKM. V was pared by 3 bases and J by 3 bases, with 6 bases of the junction left unmatched. This CDR3 has 16 amino acids. CDR3 nucleotides: TGTGCCAGCAGTTTCAAACTAGCGGGAGTGAAAGAGACCCAGTACTTC. Protein product: CASSFKLAGVKETQYF.

The V call is TRBV5-1, the J call TRBJ2-3, with 14 bases matching TRBD2. Trimming cost V 0 bases and J 6 bases; bases outside gene matches: 6. Germline-derived CDR1 and CDR2 are SGHRS and YFSETQ. CDR3 length equals 17 residues. Here the CDR3 DNA reads TGCGCCAGCAGCTTGGCCCCGGGACTAGCGGGAGAGGATACGCAGTATTTT. It encodes CASSLAPGLAGEDTQYF.

V usage is TRBV5-1 and J usage is TRBJ2-3; D not certain. CDR3 length: 15 amino acids. CDR1 and CDR2 (germline): SGHRS, YFSETQ. V was clipped by 4 bases and J by 0 bases, with 12 bases between them. CDR3 nucleotides: TGCGCCAGCAGCCTACGGACGGTTAGCACAGATACGCAGTATTTT. This sequence encodes CASSLRTVSTDTQYF.

The CDR3 DNA reads TGTGCCAGCAGCTTGACGGGGGACCTTCAAGAGACCCAGTACTTC. Translated: CASSLTGDLQETQYF. The chain couples TRBV5-6 to TRBJ2-5, with D perhaps TRBD2 (6 bases). V gave up 1 base and J gave up 2 bases, with 12 bases separating them. Germline values: CDR1 SGHDT, CDR2 YYEEEE. The CDR3 spans 15 residues.

The V and J genes are TRBV7-3 and TRBJ1-3, with 7 bases matching TRBD1. Germline-derived CDR1 and CDR2 are SGHTA and FQGTGA. The CDR3 consists of 14 residues. V dropped 5 bases and J dropped 2; count of bases not matched to a gene: 3. The CDR3, as DNA: TGTGCCAGCAGCGCGGACAGGCCTGGAAACACCATATATTTT. This translates into CASSADRPGNTIYF.

This clone has just a few counts. The chain recombines TRBV30 with TRBJ2-5; TRBD2 matches 10 bases. Germline assignment: CDR1 GTSNPN and CDR2 SVGIG (reference sequence). This CDR3 region has 15 residues. Trimming removed 4 bases from V and 4 bases from J; junction bases left unmatched: 9. The CDR3 nucleotides are TGTGCCTGGACACTAAAGCGGGGGGGCGGAGAGACCCAGTACTTC. Amino acid sequence: CAWTLKRGGGETQYF.

The chain combines TRBV12-5 with TRBJ2-1; maybe TRBD1 (5 bases). The V end lost 9 bases, the J end lost 6 bases, and 12 bases lay between the germline ends. CDR3 length equals 12 residues. Germline-derived CDR1 and CDR2 are LGHNT and FRNRAP. As DNA, the CDR3 is TGTGCTAGCTCCTTGGGGCGCAATGAGCAGTTCTTC. It codes for CASSLGRNEQFF.

This chain joins TRBV7-9 and TRBJ2-5, with 8 positions matching TRBD1. CDR1 is SEHNR, CDR2 FQNEAQ, per germline (reference sequence). V was pared by 2 bases and J by 4 bases, with 6 bases of the junction left unmatched. The CDR3 extends over 15 amino acids. For the CDR3, the DNA is TGTGCCAGCAGCTTAATCGGACAGGGAGGAGAGACCCAGTACTTC. As protein: CASSLIGQGGETQYF. Drawing the rest from reference TRBV7-9 and TRBJ2-5, the complete variable domain is DTGVSQNPRHKITKRGQNVTFRCDPISEHNRLYWYRQTLGQGPEFLTYFQNEAQLEKSRLLSDRFSAERPKGSFSTLEIQRTEQGDSAMYLCASSLIGQGGETQYFGPGTRLLVL.

The chain uses TRBV6-5 and TRBJ2-1; 11 nucleotides agree with TRBD2. The CDR3 covers 16 residues. CDR1 MNHEY and CDR2 SVGAGI come from the germline V gene. Trimming cost V 0 bases and J 7 bases; bases outside gene matches: 5. CDR3 sequence reads: CASSYSSGGAVNEQFF. The CDR3 DNA is TGTGCCAGCAGTTACTCTAGCGGGGGGGCAGTAAATGAGCAGTTCTTC.

This clone was found a few times. This chain uses TRBV11-2 with TRBJ2-5; 11 bases match TRBD2. Germline loops: CDR1 SGHAT, CDR2 FQNNGV. The CDR3 has 17 residues. The V and J ends lost 5 bases and 2 bases, in that order; junction bases with no gene match: 10. The DNA of the CDR3 is TGTGCCAGCAGCCTTAGCGGGAGGGGAGGGAGGCAAGAGACCCAGTACTTC. Residues: CASSLSGRGGRQETQYF.

The V gene is TRBV7-9, the J gene TRBJ2-7; TRBD2 aligns across 8 bases. CDR1 and CDR2 (germline): SEHNR, FQNEAQ (reference sequence). Trimming removed 8 bases from V and 1 base from J; junction bases left unmatched: 4. The CDR3 extends over 13 amino acids. The CDR3 region has the DNA TGTGCCAGCCGAGCTAGCGGGTCCTACGAGCAGTACTTC. Its protein product is CASRASGSYEQYF.

The chain links TRBV6-1 to TRBJ2-3; 7 nucleotides align to TRBD1. In germline, CDR1 is MNHNS, CDR2 SASEGT. V lost 6 bases, J lost 6 bases, and 9 bases stayed unmatched. This CDR3 has 14 residues. The CDR3 here is CASRPDRVSDTQYF. The CDR3 nucleotides are TGTGCCAGCAGACCCGACAGGGTTTCGGATACGCAGTATTTT.

The V call is TRBV9, the J call TRBJ2-5, with D possibly matching TRBD1 (5 bases). CDR3 length: 12 residues. Germline V CDR1 and CDR2: SGDLS, YYNGEE. The V end was cut by 3 bases, the J end by 5 bases, with 8 bases between. The CDR3 DNA follows: TGTGCCAGCAGCGGGGGCTGGGAGACCCAGTACTTC. Translating gives CASSGGWETQYF.

V is TRBV7-9 and J is TRBJ2-1; 13 bases are shared with TRBD2. Per the germline V gene, CDR1 is SEHNR and CDR2 is FQNEAQ (reference sequence). The CDR3 extends over 17 amino acids. V was clipped by 8 bases and J by 5 bases; unmatched bases: 12. The chain's CDR3 is CASYSSTSGGRNNEQFF. The CDR3 coding sequence is TGTGCCAGCTACTCGTCGACTAGCGGGGGGAGGAACAATGAGCAGTTCTTC.

The chain's CDR3 is CASSEGLPQETQYF. CDR3 coding DNA: TGCGCCAGCAGCGAGGGTCTCCCACAAGAGACCCAGTACTTC. The V and J genes are TRBV5-1 and TRBJ2-5; a possible D gene is TRBD2 (5 bases). V lost 4 bases and J 2 bases, leaving 12 bases between the germline ends. Germline V gene lookup returns CDR1 SGHRS and CDR2 YFSETQ. The CDR3 is 14 residues long.

V and J are TRBV4-3 and TRBJ1-4; D gene unclear. This CDR3 region has 16 residues. The ends were cut back, 2 bases at V and 2 bases at J, with 12 bases in the middle. Germline V gene sequence: CDR1 LGHNA, CDR2 YSLEER. Here the CDR3 reads CASSQWYLNTNEKLFF. CDR3 bases: TGCGCCAGCAGCCAATGGTATCTGAACACTAATGAAAAACTGTTTTTT.

The CDR3 reads CASSLHRDRANQPQHF. The DNA for the CDR3 is TGTGCCAGCAGTCTCCACCGGGACAGGGCCAATCAGCCCCAGCATTTT. The chain couples TRBV27 to TRBJ1-5; 9 nucleotides align to TRBD1. Looked up from germline, CDR1 is MNHEY and CDR2 is SMNVEV (reference sequence). The V gene end was trimmed by 5 bases and the J gene end by 3 bases; junction bases not matched to a gene: 8. CDR3 length: 16 amino acids.

This clone was seen a handful of times. The rearrangement joins TRBV2 to TRBJ1-6; 7 bases align to TRBD1. The CDR3 totals 15 residues. CDR1 and CDR2 from the germline V gene are SNHLY and FYNNEI. V was pared by 10 bases and J by 0 bases, with 6 bases of the junction left unmatched. CDR3 residues: CATRQGSSYNSPLHF. The CDR3 region has the DNA TGTGCCACGAGACAGGGAAGCTCCTATAATTCACCCCTCCACTTT.

The chain combines TRBV7-8 with TRBJ1-2; D remains unclear. V lost 2 bases and J lost 4, with 8 bases in between. CDR3 length equals 13 residues. CDR1 and CDR2 from the germline V gene are SGHVS and FQNEAQ. This CDR3 is CASSLSVVYGYTF. CDR3 bases: TGTGCCAGCAGCTTATCGGTCGTCTATGGCTACACCTTC.

The V call is TRBV7-2, the J call TRBJ2-7; D possibly corresponds to TRBD2 (5 bases). V was trimmed by 5 bases and J by 3 bases, leaving 11 bases between them. This CDR3 is 13 amino acids long. The germline gives CDR1 SGHTA, CDR2 FQGNSA. This CDR3 is CASSPDFLYEQYF. Written as DNA, the CDR3 is TGTGCCAGCAGCCCGGACTTTCTCTACGAGCAGTACTTC.

V is TRBV10-2 and J is TRBJ2-2; possibly TRBD1 for D (6 bases). Germline assignment: CDR1 WSHSY and CDR2 SAAADI. The CDR3 is made up of 14 amino acids. V was cut by 4 bases and J by 4 bases, with 10 bases left in between. CDR3 in DNA: TGCGCCAGCAGTGTGGACAGCTCCACCGGGGAGCTGTTTTTT. It codes for CASSVDSSTGELFF.